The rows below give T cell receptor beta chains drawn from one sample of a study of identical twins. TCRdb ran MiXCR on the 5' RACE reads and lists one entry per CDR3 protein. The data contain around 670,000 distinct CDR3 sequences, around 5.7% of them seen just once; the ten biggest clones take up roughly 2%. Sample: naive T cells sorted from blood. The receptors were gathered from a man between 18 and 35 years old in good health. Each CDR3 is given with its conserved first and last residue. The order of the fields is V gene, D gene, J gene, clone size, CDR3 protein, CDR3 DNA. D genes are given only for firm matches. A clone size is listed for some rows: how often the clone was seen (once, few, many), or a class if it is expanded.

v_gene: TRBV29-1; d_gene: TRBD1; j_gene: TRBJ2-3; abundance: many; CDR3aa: CSVWGQLTDTQYF; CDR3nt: TGCAGCGTTTGGGGACAGCTCACAGATACGCAGTATTTT
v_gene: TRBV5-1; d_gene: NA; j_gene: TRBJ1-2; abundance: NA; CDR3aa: CASSILGADGYTF; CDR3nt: NA
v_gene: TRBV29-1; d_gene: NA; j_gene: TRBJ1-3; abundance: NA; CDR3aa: CSVELYGGNTIYF; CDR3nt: TGCAGCGTTGAACTATACGGAGGAAACACCATATATTTT
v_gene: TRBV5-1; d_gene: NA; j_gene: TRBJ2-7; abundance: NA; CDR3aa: CASSSQGTSYEQYF; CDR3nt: TGCGCCAGCAGCTCGCAGGGGACCTCCTACGAGCAGTACTTC
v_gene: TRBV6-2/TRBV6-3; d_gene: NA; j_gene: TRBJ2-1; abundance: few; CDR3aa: CASSYDLRRNEQFF; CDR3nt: TGTGCCAGCAGTTACGATTTGAGGAGGAATGAGCAGTTCTTC
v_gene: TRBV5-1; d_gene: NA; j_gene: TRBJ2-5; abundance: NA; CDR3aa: CASSLAVAGASETQYF; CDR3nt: TGCGCCAGCAGCTTGGCCGTCGCAGGGGCGAGCGAGACCCAGTACTTC
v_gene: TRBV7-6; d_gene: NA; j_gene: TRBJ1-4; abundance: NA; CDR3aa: CASTQGFGEKLFF; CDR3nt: TGTGCCAGCACTCAGGGCTTTGGGGAAAAACTGTTTTTT
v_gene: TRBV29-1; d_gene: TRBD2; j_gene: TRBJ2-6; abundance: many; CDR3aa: CSVRFTETSGRGSGANVLTF; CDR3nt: TGCAGCGTTCGTTTCACCGAGACTAGCGGGAGAGGGTCCGGGGCCAACGTCCTGACTTTC
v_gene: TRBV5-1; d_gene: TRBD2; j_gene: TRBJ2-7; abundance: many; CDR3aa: CASSGREQVAISYEQYF; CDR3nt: TGCGCCAGCAGCGGGAGGGAGCAGGTCGCCATCTCCTACGAGCAGTACTTC
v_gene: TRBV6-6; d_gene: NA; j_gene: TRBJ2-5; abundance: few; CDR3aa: CASSYVLETQYF; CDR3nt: TGTGCCAGCAGTTATGTCTTGGAGACCCAGTACTTC
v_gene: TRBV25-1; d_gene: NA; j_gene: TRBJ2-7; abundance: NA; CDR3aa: CASSEWGTEIEYF; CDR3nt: TGTGCCAGCAGTGAATGGGGGACCGAGATCGAGTACTTC
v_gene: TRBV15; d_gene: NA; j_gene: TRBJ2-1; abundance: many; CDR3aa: CATSTPVGRGNEQFF; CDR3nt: TGTGCCACCAGCACACCGGTGGGCAGGGGCAATGAGCAGTTCTTC
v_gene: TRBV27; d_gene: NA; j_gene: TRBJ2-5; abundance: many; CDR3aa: CASSLSRLTVETQYF; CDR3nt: TGTGCCAGCAGTTTATCGAGGCTCACCGTAGAGACCCAGTACTTC
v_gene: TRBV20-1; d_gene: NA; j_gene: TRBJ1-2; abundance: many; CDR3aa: CSASDSFNYGYTF; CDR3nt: TGCAGTGCTAGCGACAGTTTTAACTATGGCTACACCTTC
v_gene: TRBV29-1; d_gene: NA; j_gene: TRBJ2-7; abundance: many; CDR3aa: CSVEGRSGYEQYF; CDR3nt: TGCAGCGTTGAGGGCAGATCCGGCTACGAGCAGTACTTC
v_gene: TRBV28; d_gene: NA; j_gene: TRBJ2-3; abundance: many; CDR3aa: CASSFLKLGRRVTDTQYF; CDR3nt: TGTGCCAGCAGTTTTCTCAAACTCGGACGGAGAGTCACAGATACGCAGTATTTT
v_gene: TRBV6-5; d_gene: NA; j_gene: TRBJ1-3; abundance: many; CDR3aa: CASSYSTAGSGNTIYF; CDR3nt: TGTGCCAGCAGTTACTCGACCGCGGGGAGTGGAAACACCATATATTTT
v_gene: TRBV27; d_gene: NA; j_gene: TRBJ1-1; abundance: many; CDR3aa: CASSLRKHTEAFF; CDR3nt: TGTGCCAGCAGTTTAAGGAAGCACACTGAAGCTTTCTTT
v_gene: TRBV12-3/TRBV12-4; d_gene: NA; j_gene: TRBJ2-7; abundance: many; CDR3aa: CASSFVGGPYEQYF; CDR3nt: TGTGCCAGCAGTTTTGTTGGGGGGCCCTACGAGCAGTACTTC
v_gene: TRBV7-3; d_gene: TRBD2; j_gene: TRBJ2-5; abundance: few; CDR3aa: CASSAGLAEGQETQYF; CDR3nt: TGTGCCAGCAGCGCCGGACTAGCGGAGGGCCAAGAGACCCAGTACTTC